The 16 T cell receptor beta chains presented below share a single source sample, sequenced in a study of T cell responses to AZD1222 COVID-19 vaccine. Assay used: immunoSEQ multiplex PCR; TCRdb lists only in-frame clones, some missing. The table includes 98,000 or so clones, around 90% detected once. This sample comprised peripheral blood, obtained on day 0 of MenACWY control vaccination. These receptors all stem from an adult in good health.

CDR3: CASSLSLAIGSYEQYF. The CDR3 DNA sequence: TGTGCCAGCAGCTTATCTCTAGCGATAGGCTCCTACGAGCAGTACTTC. The V gene is TRBV5-5, the J gene TRBJ2-7; TRBD2 is a possible D gene (6 bases). The V gene's germline CDR1 is SGHKS and CDR2 YYEKEE (reference sequence). Trimming left V 2 bases short and J 0 bases short, with 15 bases between. CDR3 length: 16 amino acids. Combining the CDR3 with reference TRBV5-5 and TRBJ2-7 gives the whole variable domain DAGVTQSPTHLIKTRGQQVTLRCSPISGHKSVSWYQQVLGQGPQFIFQYYEKEERGRGNFPDRFSARQFPNYSSELNVNALLLGDSALYLCASSLSLAIGSYEQYFGPGTRLTVT.

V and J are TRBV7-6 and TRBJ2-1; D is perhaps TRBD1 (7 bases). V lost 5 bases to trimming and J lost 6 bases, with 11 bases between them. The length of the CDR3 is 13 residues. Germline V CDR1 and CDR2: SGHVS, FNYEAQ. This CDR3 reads CASSAGQINEQFF. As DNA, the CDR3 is TGTGCCAGCAGCGCGGGACAGATCAATGAGCAGTTCTTC.

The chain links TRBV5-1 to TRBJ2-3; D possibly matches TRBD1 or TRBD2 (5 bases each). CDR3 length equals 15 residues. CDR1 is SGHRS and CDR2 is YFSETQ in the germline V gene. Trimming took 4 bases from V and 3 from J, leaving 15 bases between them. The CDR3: CASSGGRTITDTQYF. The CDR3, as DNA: TGCGCCAGCAGCGGGGGTAGGACGATAACAGATACGCAGTATTTT.

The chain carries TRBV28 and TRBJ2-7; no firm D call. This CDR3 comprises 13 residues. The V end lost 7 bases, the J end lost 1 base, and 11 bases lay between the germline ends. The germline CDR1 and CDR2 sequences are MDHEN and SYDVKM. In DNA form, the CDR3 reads TGTGCCAGCACCATCGAGGCTTCCTACGAGCAGTACTTC. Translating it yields CASTIEASYEQYF.

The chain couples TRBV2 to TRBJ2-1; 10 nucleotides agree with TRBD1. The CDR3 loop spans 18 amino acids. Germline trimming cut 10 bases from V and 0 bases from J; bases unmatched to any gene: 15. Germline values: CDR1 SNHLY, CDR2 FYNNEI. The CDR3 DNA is TGTGCCATACGACCGTGGACAGGGGGATTCGGCTCCTACAATGAGCAGTTCTTC. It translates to CAIRPWTGGFGSYNEQFF.

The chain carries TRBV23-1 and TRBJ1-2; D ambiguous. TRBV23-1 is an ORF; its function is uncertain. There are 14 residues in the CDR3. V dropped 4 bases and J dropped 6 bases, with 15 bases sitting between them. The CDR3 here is CASSLPDTGHGYTF. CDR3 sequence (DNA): TGCGCCAGCAGTCTTCCTGACACCGGGCATGGCTACACCTTC.

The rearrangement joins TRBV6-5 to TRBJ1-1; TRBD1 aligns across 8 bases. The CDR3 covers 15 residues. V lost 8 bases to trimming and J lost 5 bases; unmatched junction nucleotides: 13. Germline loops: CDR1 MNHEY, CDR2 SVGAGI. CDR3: CASFTGGSLGTEAFF. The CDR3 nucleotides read TGTGCCAGCTTTACAGGGGGTTCCCTGGGGACTGAAGCTTTCTTT.

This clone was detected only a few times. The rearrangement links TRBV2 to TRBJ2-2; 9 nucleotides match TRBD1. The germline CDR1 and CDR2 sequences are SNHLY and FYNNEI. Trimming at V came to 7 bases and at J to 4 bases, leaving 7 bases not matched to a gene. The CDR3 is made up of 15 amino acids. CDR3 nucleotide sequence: TGTGCCAGCAAGCGGACAGGGGCCGGCACCGGGGAGCTGTTTTTT. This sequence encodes CASKRTGAGTGELFF.

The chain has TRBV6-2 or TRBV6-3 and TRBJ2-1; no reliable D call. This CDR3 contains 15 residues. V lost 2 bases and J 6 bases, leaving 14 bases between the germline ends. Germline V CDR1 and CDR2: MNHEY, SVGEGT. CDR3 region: CASSYQSWSANEQFF. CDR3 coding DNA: TGTGCCAGCAGTTACCAGTCGTGGTCGGCCAATGAGCAGTTCTTC.

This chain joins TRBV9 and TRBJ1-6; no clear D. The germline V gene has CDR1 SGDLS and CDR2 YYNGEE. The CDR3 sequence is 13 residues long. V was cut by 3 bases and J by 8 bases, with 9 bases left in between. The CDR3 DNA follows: TGTGCCAGCAGCGCGGATGAGGATTCACCCCTCCACTTT. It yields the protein CASSADEDSPLHF.

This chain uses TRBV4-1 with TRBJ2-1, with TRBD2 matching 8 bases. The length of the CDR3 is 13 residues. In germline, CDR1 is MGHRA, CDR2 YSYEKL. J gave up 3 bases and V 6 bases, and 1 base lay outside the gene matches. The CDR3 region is CASRGLDYNEQFF. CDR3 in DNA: TGCGCCAGCAGGGGACTAGACTACAATGAGCAGTTCTTC.

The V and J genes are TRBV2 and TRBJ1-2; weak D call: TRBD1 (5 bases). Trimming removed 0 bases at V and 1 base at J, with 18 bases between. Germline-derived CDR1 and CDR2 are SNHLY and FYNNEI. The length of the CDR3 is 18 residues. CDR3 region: CASSEAKGEGPNNYGYTF. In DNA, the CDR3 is TGTGCCAGCAGTGAAGCGAAAGGGGAGGGCCCTAATAACTATGGCTACACCTTC.

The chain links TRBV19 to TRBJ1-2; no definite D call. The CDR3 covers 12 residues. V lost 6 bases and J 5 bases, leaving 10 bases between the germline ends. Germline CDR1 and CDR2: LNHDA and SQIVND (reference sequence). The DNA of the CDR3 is TGTGCCAGTAGCCGACGCGGGTATGGCTACACCTTC. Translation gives CASSRRGYGYTF.

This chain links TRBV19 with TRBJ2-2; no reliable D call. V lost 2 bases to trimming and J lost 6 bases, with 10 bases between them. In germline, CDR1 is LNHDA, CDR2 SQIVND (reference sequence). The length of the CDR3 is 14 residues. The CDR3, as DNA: TGTGCCAGTAGTATATCGGGTTATTCCGGGGAGCTGTTTTTT. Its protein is CASSISGYSGELFF. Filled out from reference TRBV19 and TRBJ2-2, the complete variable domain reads DGGITQSPKYLFRKEGQNVTLSCEQNLNHDAMYWYRQDPGQGLRLIYYSQIVNDFQKGDIAEGYSVSREKKESFPLTVTSAQKNPTAFYLCASSISGYSGELFFGEGSRLTVL.

CDR3 coding DNA: TGTGCCAGCACCCCCTTTGCCACCGGGGAGCTGTTTTTT. As protein: CASTPFATGELFF. The chain uses TRBV11-1 and TRBJ2-2; D gene uncertain. CDR1 and CDR2 (germline): SGHAT, FQDESV (reference sequence). Trimming cost V 7 bases and J 4 bases, with 10 bases left between them. The CDR3 covers 13 residues.

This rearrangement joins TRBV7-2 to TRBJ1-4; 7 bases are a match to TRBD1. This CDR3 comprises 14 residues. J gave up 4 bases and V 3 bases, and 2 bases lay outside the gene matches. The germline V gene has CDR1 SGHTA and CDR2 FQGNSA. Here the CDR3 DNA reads TGTGCCAGCAGCTTTTACAGGGGTAATGAAAAACTGTTTTTT. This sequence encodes CASSFYRGNEKLFF.